This is a list of T cell receptor beta chains from one sample in a study of T cell responses to AZD1222 COVID-19 vaccine. Generated by immunoSEQ multiplex PCR, the TCRdb table keeps only in-frame clones and is missing some. The sample lists about 160,000 clones, 88% occurring once. The sequencing used peripheral blood, collected on day 0 of AZD1222 vaccination. These receptors all stem from an adult in good health. CDR3s include the opening cysteine and the closing phenylalanine or tryptophan. The D gene is left open where the match is weak. Clone size, where shown, is once, few, many, or a class for clones that have expanded.

clone size: -; J gene: TRBJ1-4; D gene: TRBD1; CDR3 length: 13; V gene: TRBV19; CDR3 protein: CASSKGGVEKLFF; CDR3 DNA: TGTGCCAGTAGTAAAGGGGGCGTTGAAAAACTGTTTTTT
clone size: -; J gene: TRBJ1-1; D gene: -; CDR3 length: 14; V gene: TRBV2; CDR3 protein: CASQSQGFNTEAFF; CDR3 DNA: TGTGCCAGCCAAAGTCAGGGGTTTAACACTGAAGCTTTCTTT
clone size: -; J gene: TRBJ2-5; D gene: -; CDR3 length: 13; V gene: TRBV12-3/TRBV12-4; CDR3 protein: CASSLTYRETQYF; CDR3 DNA: TGTGCCAGCAGTTTAACCTACCGAGAGACCCAGTACTTC
clone size: -; J gene: TRBJ1-5; D gene: -; CDR3 length: 15; V gene: TRBV7-2; CDR3 protein: CASSDYQSSNQPQHF; CDR3 DNA: TGTGCCAGCAGCGATTACCAGAGTAGCAATCAGCCCCAGCATTTT
clone size: -; J gene: TRBJ1-5; D gene: -; CDR3 length: 13; V gene: TRBV7-2; CDR3 protein: CASSRGDEQPQHF; CDR3 DNA: TGTGCCAGCAGCCGGGGCGACGAGCAGCCCCAGCATTTT
clone size: -; J gene: TRBJ1-2; D gene: TRBD1; CDR3 length: 13; V gene: TRBV7-8; CDR3 protein: CASSRDRTYGYTF; CDR3 DNA: TGTGCCAGCAGCCGGGACAGAACCTATGGCTACACCTTC
clone size: many; J gene: TRBJ2-7; D gene: TRBD1; CDR3 length: 14; V gene: TRBV2; CDR3 protein: CASQPGTGAAEQYF; CDR3 DNA: TGTGCCAGCCAGCCCGGGACAGGGGCCGCCGAGCAGTACTTC
clone size: -; J gene: TRBJ2-1; D gene: TRBD2; CDR3 length: 15; V gene: TRBV9; CDR3 protein: CASSVGLAGGSEQFF; CDR3 DNA: TGTGCCAGCAGCGTAGGACTAGCGGGAGGAAGTGAGCAGTTCTTC
clone size: -; J gene: TRBJ2-7; D gene: -; CDR3 length: 11; V gene: TRBV20-1; CDR3 protein: CSASFQGEQYF; CDR3 DNA: TGCAGTGCTAGCTTCCAAGGGGAGCAGTACTTC
clone size: -; J gene: TRBJ1-1; D gene: TRBD1; CDR3 length: 12; V gene: TRBV6-5; CDR3 protein: CASGYQGVLAFF; CDR3 DNA: TGTGCCAGCGGCTATCAGGGGGTTCTAGCTTTCTTT
clone size: -; J gene: TRBJ1-6; D gene: -; CDR3 length: 14; V gene: TRBV6-4; CDR3 protein: CASSGGYDGSPLHF; CDR3 DNA: TGTGCCAGCAGTGGAGGCTACGACGGTTCACCCCTCCACTTT
clone size: -; J gene: TRBJ1-5; D gene: -; CDR3 length: 13; V gene: TRBV30; CDR3 protein: CAWSVDKFQPQHF; CDR3 DNA: TGTGCCTGGAGTGTGGACAAGTTTCAGCCCCAGCATTTT
clone size: -; J gene: TRBJ2-7; D gene: -; CDR3 length: 15; V gene: TRBV18; CDR3 protein: CASSQGRGETYEQYF; CDR3 DNA: TGTGCCAGCTCACAGGGCAGGGGCGAAACCTACGAGCAGTACTTC
clone size: few; J gene: TRBJ2-1; D gene: -; CDR3 length: 15; V gene: TRBV7-2; CDR3 protein: CASSLAVGSYNEQFF; CDR3 DNA: TGTGCCAGCAGCTTAGCGGTCGGGTCCTACAATGAGCAGTTCTTC
clone size: -; J gene: TRBJ2-7; D gene: -; CDR3 length: 12; V gene: TRBV3-1/TRBV3-2; CDR3 protein: CASSQSLYEQYF; CDR3 DNA: TGTGCCAGCAGCCAATCACTTTACGAGCAGTACTTC
clone size: few; J gene: TRBJ1-2; D gene: TRBD1; CDR3 length: 13; V gene: TRBV20-1; CDR3 protein: CSASSGQDYGYTF; CDR3 DNA: TGCAGTGCTAGTAGTGGACAGGACTATGGCTACACCTTC
clone size: -; J gene: TRBJ2-5; D gene: TRBD2; CDR3 length: 15; V gene: TRBV7-6; CDR3 protein: CASSTVAGPQETQYF; CDR3 DNA: TGTGCCAGCAGTACGGTAGCGGGTCCCCAAGAGACCCAGTACTTC
clone size: -; J gene: TRBJ1-1; D gene: TRBD1; CDR3 length: 16; V gene: TRBV10-3; CDR3 protein: CAISVGTGSSFTEAFF; CDR3 DNA: TGTGCCATCAGTGTCGGGACAGGGTCTTCGTTCACTGAAGCTTTCTTT
clone size: -; J gene: TRBJ2-5; D gene: -; CDR3 length: 13; V gene: TRBV5-4; CDR3 protein: CASSLTEQETQYF; CDR3 DNA: TGTGCCAGCAGCTTGACAGAACAAGAGACCCAGTACTTC
clone size: once; J gene: TRBJ1-1; D gene: -; CDR3 length: 17; V gene: TRBV27; CDR3 protein: CASSAYFGDSSNTEAFF; CDR3 DNA: TGTGCCAGCAGTGCCTACTTTGGGGACTCATCGAACACTGAAGCTTTCTTT
clone size: few; J gene: TRBJ1-2; D gene: -; CDR3 length: 13; V gene: TRBV12-3/TRBV12-4; CDR3 protein: CASSLRDILAGTF; CDR3 DNA: TGTGCCAGCAGTTTAAGGGACATCCTCGCGGGGACCTTC
clone size: once; J gene: TRBJ1-5; D gene: -; CDR3 length: 17; V gene: TRBV12-5; CDR3 protein: CASGNRGEGVRNQPQHF; CDR3 DNA: TGTGCTAGTGGGAATCGGGGGGAAGGGGTTCGCAATCAGCCCCAGCATTTT
clone size: -; J gene: TRBJ2-1; D gene: TRBD1; CDR3 length: 14; V gene: TRBV6-2/TRBV6-3; CDR3 protein: CASSFRDREHEQFF; CDR3 DNA: TGTGCCAGCAGTTTCCGGGACAGGGAACATGAGCAGTTCTTC
clone size: few; J gene: TRBJ1-2; D gene: -; CDR3 length: 14; V gene: TRBV28; CDR3 protein: CASKGAGANYGYTF; CDR3 DNA: TGTGCCAGTAAGGGCGCGGGGGCTAACTATGGCTACACCTTC
clone size: -; J gene: TRBJ2-7; D gene: -; CDR3 length: 13; V gene: TRBV29-1; CDR3 protein: CSVTGIQDYEQYF; CDR3 DNA: TGCAGCGTAACAGGGATACAGGACTACGAGCAGTACTTC
clone size: once; J gene: TRBJ2-3; D gene: TRBD2; CDR3 length: 15; V gene: TRBV5-4; CDR3 protein: CASSPTSGVRDTQYF; CDR3 DNA: TGTGCCAGCAGCCCGACTAGCGGGGTTAGAGATACGCAGTATTTT
clone size: -; J gene: TRBJ2-7; D gene: -; CDR3 length: 15; V gene: TRBV15; CDR3 protein: CATSRPDRNIYEQYF; CDR3 DNA: TGTGCCACCAGCAGACCTGACAGGAATATCTACGAGCAGTACTTC
clone size: -; J gene: TRBJ2-1; D gene: -; CDR3 length: 15; V gene: TRBV28; CDR3 protein: CASSLGANSYNEQFF; CDR3 DNA: TGTGCCAGCAGTTTAGGGGCTAACTCCTACAATGAGCAGTTCTTC
clone size: -; J gene: TRBJ1-5; D gene: -; CDR3 length: 18; V gene: TRBV28; CDR3 protein: CASSPLDLQGIGNQPQHF; CDR3 DNA: TGTGCCAGCAGTCCCCTAGATTTACAGGGAATAGGCAATCAGCCCCAGCATTTT
clone size: -; J gene: TRBJ1-2; D gene: -; CDR3 length: 16; V gene: TRBV6-1; CDR3 protein: CASSEGALGPNYGYTF; CDR3 DNA: TGTGCCAGCAGTGAAGGCGCCCTGGGGCCAAACTATGGCTACACCTTC
clone size: -; J gene: TRBJ2-5; D gene: -; CDR3 length: 15; V gene: TRBV30; CDR3 protein: CAWSGALEALETQYF; CDR3 DNA: TGTGCCTGGAGTGGGGCACTCGAAGCCCTAGAGACCCAGTACTTC
clone size: -; J gene: TRBJ2-7; D gene: TRBD2; CDR3 length: 13; V gene: TRBV9; CDR3 protein: CASSVVSSGEQYF; CDR3 DNA: TGTGCCAGCAGCGTAGTTTCTAGCGGGGAGCAGTACTTC
clone size: -; J gene: TRBJ1-4; D gene: -; CDR3 length: 13; V gene: TRBV6-5; CDR3 protein: CASKQGTNEKLFF; CDR3 DNA: TGTGCCAGCAAACAGGGAACTAATGAAAAACTGTTTTTT
clone size: -; J gene: TRBJ2-1; D gene: -; CDR3 length: 21; V gene: TRBV5-1; CDR3 protein: CASSPLGGSRPSTRSYNEQFF; CDR3 DNA: TGCGCCAGCAGCCCCCTGGGTGGCTCTCGCCCCTCAACTCGTTCCTACAATGAGCAGTTCTTC
clone size: few; J gene: TRBJ2-4; D gene: TRBD2; CDR3 length: 18; V gene: TRBV27; CDR3 protein: CASSGTGLAGEAKNIQYF; CDR3 DNA: TGTGCCAGCAGTGGGACGGGACTAGCGGGAGAGGCCAAAAACATTCAGTACTTC
clone size: -; J gene: TRBJ2-7; D gene: -; CDR3 length: 13; V gene: TRBV30; CDR3 protein: CAWSGGRINEQYF; CDR3 DNA: TGTGCCTGGAGTGGAGGGAGGATAAACGAGCAGTACTTC
clone size: once; J gene: TRBJ1-2; D gene: -; CDR3 length: 13; V gene: TRBV6-5; CDR3 protein: CASIAGINYGYTF; CDR3 DNA: TGTGCCAGCATTGCAGGGATTAACTATGGCTACACCTTC
clone size: -; J gene: TRBJ2-5; D gene: -; CDR3 length: 14; V gene: TRBV7-2; CDR3 protein: CASSLAGGPETQYF; CDR3 DNA: TGTGCCAGCAGCTTAGCGGGGGGGCCTGAGACCCAGTACTTC
clone size: -; J gene: TRBJ2-7; D gene: TRBD1; CDR3 length: 18; V gene: TRBV6-4; CDR3 protein: CASSDSAGQVVGPYEQYF; CDR3 DNA: TGTGCCAGCAGTGACTCGGCGGGACAGGTAGTTGGCCCCTACGAGCAGTACTTC
clone size: -; J gene: TRBJ2-2; D gene: TRBD1; CDR3 length: 15; V gene: TRBV9; CDR3 protein: CASSPPGQGTGELFF; CDR3 DNA: TGTGCCAGCTCCCCACCGGGACAGGGAACCGGGGAGCTGTTTTTT
clone size: once; J gene: TRBJ1-5; D gene: -; CDR3 length: 15; V gene: TRBV27; CDR3 protein: CASSLGRGFNQPQHF; CDR3 DNA: TGTGCCAGCAGTTTAGGTCGGGGGTTCAATCAGCCCCAGCATTTT
clone size: -; J gene: TRBJ2-7; D gene: -; CDR3 length: 18; V gene: TRBV7-7; CDR3 protein: CASSLVGPTGRNPHEQYF; CDR3 DNA: TGTGCTAGCAGCTTAGTCGGACCGACAGGCCGCAACCCACACGAGCAGTACTTC
clone size: -; J gene: TRBJ1-5; D gene: -; CDR3 length: 15; V gene: TRBV28; CDR3 protein: CASSPTGYSNQPQHF; CDR3 DNA: TGTGCCAGCAGCCCCACAGGGTATAGCAATCAGCCCCAGCATTTT
clone size: -; J gene: TRBJ1-1; D gene: -; CDR3 length: 15; V gene: TRBV5-4; CDR3 protein: CASSALQGMNTEAFF; CDR3 DNA: TGTGCCAGCAGCGCATTACAGGGTATGAACACTGAAGCTTTCTTT
clone size: -; J gene: TRBJ2-1; D gene: -; CDR3 length: 17; V gene: TRBV5-1; CDR3 protein: CASSLGLKTGPGGEQFF; CDR3 DNA: TGCGCCAGCAGCTTGGGTCTAAAGACAGGCCCCGGTGGTGAGCAGTTCTTC